The 25 T cell receptor beta chains in this list originate from one sample, sequenced in a study of cytomegalovirus exposure and HLA in healthy donors. Sequenced by immunoSEQ multiplex PCR; TCRdb stores in-frame clones only, minus some. Of about 54,000 clones in the sample, roughly 87% are singletons; the top ten hold approximately 8.1%. The specimen sequenced was PBMCs. These receptors all come from a woman between 18 and 29 years old in good health and CMV-seropositive.

The chain has TRBV19 and TRBJ1-5; D gene uncertain. Per the germline V gene, CDR1 is LNHDA and CDR2 is SQIVND (reference sequence). The CDR3 runs to 16 residues. Trimming pared 2 bases from V and 3 bases from J, leaving 14 bases between. CDR3 bases: TGTGCCAGTAGTATACTAGCCCGGGGATCCAATCAGCCCCAGCATTTT. Its translation: CASSILARGSNQPQHF.

The chain has TRBV30 and TRBJ2-1; the match to TRBD2 covers 15 bases. Germline assignment: CDR1 GTSNPN and CDR2 SVGIG (reference sequence). The CDR3 length is 18 residues. V shed 2 bases, J shed 13 bases, and the junction held 18 bases outside the gene matches. The CDR3 DNA reads TGTGCCTGGAGTTCGACCCGGACTAGCGGGGGGGTATATTTCCCTCAGTTCTTC. Translating gives CAWSSTRTSGGVYFPQFF.

V and J are TRBV27 and TRBJ1-2; D unclear. Germline V gene sequence: CDR1 MNHEY, CDR2 SMNVEV (reference sequence). Trimming left V 2 bases short and J 3 bases short, with 10 bases between. This CDR3 is 14 amino acids long. CDR3 nucleotide sequence: TGTGCCAGCAGTTTACGGCAGGAGGACTATGGCTACACCTTC. This translates into CASSLRQEDYGYTF.

This chain joins TRBV18 and TRBJ1-4; D may be TRBD1 (6 bases). V lost 2 bases to trimming and J lost 0 bases, with 16 bases between them. The CDR3 runs 18 residues. CDR1 and CDR2 (germline): KGHSH, LQKENI. The CDR3 DNA reads as TGTGCCAGCTCACCAGGACAGCTCCCACTAGCAACTAATGAAAAACTGTTTTTT. This translates into CASSPGQLPLATNEKLFF.

The rearrangement links TRBV18 to TRBJ2-6, with D uncertain. This CDR3 has 16 residues. Per the germline V gene, CDR1 is KGHSH and CDR2 is LQKENI. Trimming removed 1 base at V and 1 base at J, with 8 bases between. Here the CDR3 reads CASSPLQYSGANVLTF. The CDR3 nucleotides are TGTGCCAGCTCACCACTTCAGTATTCTGGGGCCAACGTCCTGACTTTC. Using reference TRBV18 and TRBJ2-6 for the parts outside the CDR3, the full variable domain is NAGVMQNPRHLVRRRGQEARLRCSPMKGHSHVYWYRQLPEEGLKFMVYLQKENIIDESGMPKERFSAEFPKEGPSILRIQQVVRGDSAAYFCASSPLQYSGANVLTFGAGSRLTVL.

The J gene is TRBJ2-3, the V gene TRBV6-4; a weak D match, TRBD1 (6 bases). There are 14 residues in the CDR3. V was shortened by 2 bases and J by 4 bases, with 10 bases between the two germline ends. Germline V gives CDR1 MRHNA, CDR2 SNTAGT. As DNA, the CDR3 is TGTGCCAGCAGTGACGGTGAGGGGGCAGATACGCAGTATTTT. This codes for CASSDGEGADTQYF.

The CDR3 region has the DNA TGTGCCAGCAGTGAACTTCTGGGGCCCATTGTTGGGGAGCTGTTTTTT. This translates into CASSELLGPIVGELFF. J is TRBJ2-2 and V is TRBV6-1; D possibly corresponds to TRBD1 (5 bases). The V end lost 2 bases, the J end lost 8 bases, and 18 bases lay between the germline ends. CDR3 length: 16 residues. Germline CDR1 is MNHNS and CDR2 is SASEGT.

The V gene is TRBV23-1, the J gene TRBJ1-3, with a weak D call TRBD1 (6 bases). TRBV23-1 has ORF status, its function being uncertain. This CDR3 is 15 amino acids long. The ends were cut back, 8 bases at V and 7 bases at J, with 21 bases in the middle. CDR3 nucleotide sequence: TGCGCCAGCCCCCACAGGGACCGAAGTGAGAACACCATATATTTT. It specifies CASPHRDRSENTIYF.

The chain recombines TRBV28 with TRBJ2-5; TRBD2 might be the D (5 bases). This CDR3 comprises 13 residues. Germline CDR1 MDHEN, CDR2 SYDVKM. Trimming took off 3 bases at V and 2 bases at J, with 7 bases between the two ends. The CDR3 spells CASSLPGQETQYF. CDR3 DNA: TGTGCCAGCAGTTTGCCGGGGCAAGAGACCCAGTACTTC.

V and J are TRBV28 and TRBJ2-3; tentative D call: TRBD1 (6 bases). Per the germline V gene, CDR1 is MDHEN and CDR2 is SYDVKM. The CDR3 loop spans 12 amino acids. With 6 bases removed from V and 4 bases from J, the gap between germline ends came to 8 bases. The DNA of the CDR3 is TGTGCCAGCAGACAGGGTCCAGATACGCAGTATTTT. It specifies CASRQGPDTQYF. Looking up the rest from reference TRBV28 and TRBJ2-3 gives the full variable domain: DVKVTQSSRYLVKRTGEKVFLECVQDMDHENMFWYRQDPGLGLRLIYFSYDVKMKEKGDIPEGYSVSREKKERFSLILESASTNQTSMYLCASRQGPDTQYFGPGTRLTVL.

Turning to this clone: A read error may produce the germline difference seen at one junction end. The J gene is TRBJ1-1, the V gene TRBV6-1; 7 bases fit TRBD1. This CDR3 is built from 12 residues. Germline V gives CDR1 MNHNS, CDR2 SASEGT. The CDR3 coding sequence is TGTGCCAGCAGTGAGGGTAAGACAGGGCATACCTTT. Protein product: CASSEGKTGHTF.

The chain employs TRBV14 and TRBJ1-2; D is undetermined. Trimming removed 0 bases at V and 2 bases at J, with 4 bases between. Germline V gene sequence: CDR1 SGHDN, CDR2 FVKESK. The CDR3 extends over 13 amino acids. Written as DNA, the CDR3 is TGTGCCAGCAGCCAAGACAGAAACTATGGCTACACCTTC. The encoded protein is CASSQDRNYGYTF.

V usage is TRBV13 and J usage is TRBJ1-1, with 11 bases lining up with TRBD1. Trimming removed 5 bases from V and 3 bases from J; junction bases left unmatched: 11. Germline lookup yields CDR1 PRHDT and CDR2 FYEKMQ (reference sequence). This CDR3 spans 17 amino acids. DNA for the CDR3: TGTGCCAGCAGCCACCGGACAGGGGGCGAGTCGGACACTGAAGCTTTCTTT. Its translation is CASSHRTGGESDTEAFF.

V usage is TRBV9 and J usage is TRBJ1-6, with a tentative D call TRBD1 (5 bases). CDR1 and CDR2 from the germline V gene are SGDLS and YYNGEE. The CDR3 is 14 amino acids. Trimming took off 5 bases at V and 6 bases at J, with 12 bases between the two ends. This chain's CDR3 is CASRGGDLNSPLHF. DNA for the CDR3: TGTGCCAGCAGGGGAGGGGACCTTAATTCACCCCTCCACTTT.

This chain joins TRBV5-6 and TRBJ1-6, with D possibly matching TRBD1 (5 bases). V lost 1 base and J lost 6, with 8 bases in between. The CDR3 consists of 14 residues. Germline values: CDR1 SGHDT, CDR2 YYEEEE. CDR3 in amino acids: CASSLWGLNSPLHF. The CDR3 DNA reads as TGTGCCAGCAGCTTGTGGGGCCTTAATTCACCCCTCCACTTT.

V and J are TRBV2 and TRBJ1-2, with TRBD1 matching over 9 bases. The germline gives CDR1 SNHLY, CDR2 FYNNEI. The junction had 19 bases not matched to a gene; V was cut back by 5 bases and J by 0 bases. The CDR3 is 20 amino acids. The CDR3 loop reads CASSPLAWDRARAANYGYTF. The CDR3 DNA is TGTGCCAGCAGTCCCCTCGCATGGGACAGGGCCCGCGCGGCTAACTATGGCTACACCTTC.

This chain connects TRBV7-8 to TRBJ2-2, with TRBD2 identical over 7 bases. CDR1 is SGHVS and CDR2 is FQNEAQ in the germline V gene. Trimming cost V 8 bases and J 1 base; bases outside gene matches: 7. CDR3 length: 15 amino acids. The CDR3: CASPRAGENTGELFF. The CDR3 region has the DNA TGTGCCAGCCCGCGGGCGGGGGAGAACACCGGGGAGCTGTTTTTT.

The V gene is TRBV4-1, the J gene TRBJ2-1; D remains unclear. This CDR3 contains 16 residues. The V gene's germline CDR1 is MGHRA and CDR2 YSYEKL. The germline V and J ends were trimmed by 3 bases and 0 bases, with 12 bases remaining between them. The CDR3, as DNA: TGCGCCAGCAGCCAGGTGAACATGATCTCCTACAATGAGCAGTTCTTC. This translates into CASSQVNMISYNEQFF.

The genes are TRBV4-1 and TRBJ2-3; 9 bases are a match to TRBD2. This CDR3 has 14 residues. Germline CDR1 and CDR2: MGHRA and YSYEKL. The V and J ends lost 6 bases and 4 bases, in that order; junction bases with no gene match: 5. The CDR3 sequence: CASRFSGGADTQYF. DNA for the CDR3: TGCGCCAGCAGGTTTAGCGGGGGTGCAGATACGCAGTATTTT.

V gene TRBV13 combines with J gene TRBJ1-2; 9 nucleotides agree with TRBD1. The CDR3 consists of 16 residues. CDR1 and CDR2 from the germline V gene are PRHDT and FYEKMQ (reference sequence). The ends lost 5 bases at V and 4 bases at J; junction bases unmatched: 11. This chain's CDR3 is CASSTSSRDRAYGYTF. The CDR3 bases are TGTGCCAGCAGCACCTCTTCCCGGGACAGGGCCTATGGCTACACCTTC.

The chain employs TRBV5-4 and TRBJ1-1, with D hard to call. In germline, CDR1 is SGHNT, CDR2 YYREEE (reference sequence). V was clipped by 3 bases and J by 0 bases, with 6 bases between them. The CDR3 loop spans 13 amino acids. The DNA of the CDR3 is TGTGCCAGCAGCTCCTCAGTGAACACTGAAGCTTTCTTT. Translating it yields CASSSSVNTEAFF.

The rearrangement links TRBV19 to TRBJ1-2; 7 nucleotides match TRBD1. V lost 3 bases and J lost 5; bases outside the gene matches: 0. Germline-derived CDR1 and CDR2 are LNHDA and SQIVND (reference sequence). CDR3 length equals 12 residues. As DNA, the CDR3 is TGTGCCAGTAGTATGGGACAGTATGGCTACACCTTC. Protein product: CASSMGQYGYTF.

The chain links TRBV11-3 to TRBJ1-5; tentative D call: TRBD1 (6 bases). CDR3 length: 18 residues. CDR1 is SGHNT, CDR2 YENEEA, per germline. Trimming took 5 bases from V and 5 from J, leaving 25 bases between them. This CDR3 reads CASSRGGAGDNGHQPQHF. CDR3 bases: TGTGCCAGCAGCCGCGGGGGGGCAGGTGATAATGGGCATCAGCCCCAGCATTTT.

The V and J genes are TRBV7-9 and TRBJ1-2, with TRBD1 matching over 7 bases. CDR3 length equals 14 residues. Losses at the gene ends were 7 bases for V and 6 bases for J; bases not matched to a gene: 11. Germline values: CDR1 SEHNR, CDR2 FQNEAQ (reference sequence). CDR3 sequence: CASTEQGWRDGYTF. CDR3 in DNA: TGTGCCAGCACCGAACAGGGGTGGCGGGATGGCTACACCTTC.

The V and J genes are TRBV7-2 and TRBJ2-5; 8 bases are shared with TRBD1. The CDR3 is 16 amino acids. J gave up 2 bases and V 5 bases, and 10 bases lay outside the gene matches. CDR1 and CDR2 from the germline V gene are SGHTA and FQGNSA. The CDR3 loop reads CASSPLLGQGQETQYF. DNA of the CDR3: TGTGCCAGCAGCCCCCTTCTCGGACAGGGACAAGAGACCCAGTACTTC. The full variable domain, with the rest looked up from reference TRBV7-2 and TRBJ2-5, is GAGVSQSPSNKVTEKGKDVELRCDPISGHTALYWYRQSLGQGLEFLIYFQGNSAPDKSGLPSDRFSAERTGGSVSTLTIQRTQQEDSAVYLCASSPLLGQGQETQYFGPGTRLLVL.